What follows are 28 T cell receptor beta chains derived from one specimen sequenced in a study of cytomegalovirus exposure and HLA in healthy donors. PCR involved 60 Vbeta and 13 Jbeta primers. Here immunoSEQ multiplex PCR was the method, and the copy in TCRdb shows in-frame clones only, minus some. The data contain 100,000 to 150,000 clones, 70% to 85% of them singletons. Sequenced input: PBMCs. All receptors derive from a boy aged 2-15 years in good health and CMV-seronegative.

This chain joins TRBV19 and TRBJ2-1, with D perhaps TRBD2 (5 bases). CDR3 length: 16 residues. V lost 5 bases to trimming and J lost 6 bases, with 20 bases between them. Germline CDR1 is LNHDA and CDR2 is SQIVND (reference sequence). The CDR3 protein is CASSRGPAVLPNEQFF. Here the CDR3 DNA reads TGTGCCAGTAGTCGCGGGCCGGCGGTTTTGCCCAATGAGCAGTTCTTC.

This clone was seen only a few times. V gene TRBV2 combines with J gene TRBJ2-7; 8 bases match TRBD1. Looked up from germline, CDR1 is SNHLY and CDR2 is FYNNEI. The J segment lost 3 bases and the V segment lost 5 bases, leaving 9 bases of the junction unmatched. The CDR3 is 15 residues long. CDR3 DNA: TGTGCCAGCAGTCGTGAGACAGGGGTGGACTACGAGCAGTACTTC. This translates into CASSRETGVDYEQYF. Full variable domain (rest looked up from reference TRBV2 and TRBJ2-7): EPEVTQTPSHQVTQMGQEVILRCVPISNHLYFYWYRQILGQKVEFLVSFYNNEISEKSEIFDDQFSVERPDGSNFTLKIRSTKLEDSAMYFCASSRETGVDYEQYFGPGTRLTVT.

V usage is TRBV5-4 and J usage is TRBJ1-1; 7 bases align to TRBD1. CDR3 length: 14 amino acids. Looked up from germline, CDR1 is SGHNT and CDR2 is YYREEE (reference sequence). Trimming removed 3 bases from V and 0 bases from J; junction bases left unmatched: 2. The CDR3 here is CASSWGQMNTEAFF. For the CDR3, the DNA is TGTGCCAGCAGCTGGGGACAGATGAACACTGAAGCTTTCTTT.

This clone was found once. J is TRBJ2-5 and V is TRBV7-2, with 7 bases aligning to TRBD1. The trim removed 5 bases at V and 5 bases at J, leaving 11 bases unmatched. This CDR3 has 15 amino acids. Germline V gene sequence: CDR1 SGHTA, CDR2 FQGNSA. The CDR3 bases are TGTGCCAGCAGCCCGCGACAGGGAGTGTCGGAGACCCAGTACTTC. Protein: CASSPRQGVSETQYF.

The chain joins TRBV10-3 to TRBJ2-1, with 8 nucleotides matching TRBD1. From germline, CDR1 is ENHRY and CDR2 SYGVKD. The CDR3 consists of 15 residues. V shed 2 bases, J shed 1 base, and the junction held 1 base outside the gene matches. CDR3 sequence reads: CAISEGTGSYNEQFF. CDR3 nucleotide sequence: TGTGCCATCAGTGAGGGGACAGGATCCTACAATGAGCAGTTCTTC.

This clone was seen only once. The rearrangement joins TRBV6-4 to TRBJ2-1; 8 positions agree with TRBD2. The V segment lost 2 bases and the J segment 4 bases; nucleotides outside the gene matches: 4. CDR3 length: 15 amino acids. Germline CDR1 and CDR2: MRHNA and SNTAGT. The CDR3 DNA sequence: TGTGCCAGCAGTGACGAGCGGGGGCTATACAATGAGCAGTTCTTC. Encoded protein: CASSDERGLYNEQFF.

This chain connects TRBV28 to TRBJ1-2; tentative D call: TRBD1 (6 bases). This CDR3 contains 15 residues. The ends were cut back, 6 bases at V and 4 bases at J, with 18 bases in the middle. The germline V gene encodes CDR1 MDHEN and CDR2 SYDVKM. The CDR3 is CASRDRDTLSYGYTF. Here the CDR3 DNA reads TGTGCCAGCAGGGACCGGGACACCCTTAGCTATGGCTACACCTTC.

The rearrangement uses TRBV19 and TRBJ2-3, with D possibly being TRBD1 (6 bases). Trimming stripped 1 base from V and 4 bases from J, with 12 bases between. The germline V gene has CDR1 LNHDA and CDR2 SQIVND (reference sequence). CDR3 length: 15 residues. The CDR3 loop reads CASSIVGGGADTQYF. As DNA, the CDR3 is TGTGCCAGTAGTATAGTAGGGGGTGGTGCAGATACGCAGTATTTT.

This clone has a single count. The chain couples TRBV30 to TRBJ1-5, with TRBD1 identical over 7 bases. Germline V gene data show CDR1 as GTSNPN and CDR2 as SVGIG (reference sequence). V was clipped by 1 base and J by 0 bases; unmatched bases: 3. The CDR3 has 15 residues. The CDR3 sequence is CAWSGDSDSNQPQHF. The CDR3 DNA is TGTGCCTGGAGTGGGGACAGCGATAGCAATCAGCCCCAGCATTTT. Full variable domain (missing parts from reference TRBV30 and TRBJ1-5): SQTIHQWPATLVQPVGSPLSLECTVEGTSNPNLYWYRQAAGRGLQLLFYSVGIGQISSEVPQNLSASRPQDRQFILSSKKLLLSDSGFYLCAWSGDSDSNQPQHFGDGTRLSIL.

V and J are TRBV6-5 and TRBJ1-2, with D perhaps TRBD1 (6 bases). Trimming left V 4 bases short and J 6 bases short, with 12 bases between. In germline, CDR1 is MNHEY, CDR2 SVGAGI. The CDR3 has 13 amino acids. CDR3 protein: CASSFWQGNGYTF. The CDR3 DNA sequence: TGTGCCAGCAGTTTTTGGCAGGGGAATGGCTACACCTTC.

The genes are TRBV4-2 and TRBJ2-5, with TRBD1 identical over 9 bases. CDR1 and CDR2 from the germline V gene are LGHNA and YNFKEQ. J lost 4 bases, V lost 5 bases, and 8 bases had no gene match. The CDR3 is 15 amino acids. The CDR3 is CASSTTGGVGETQYF. The CDR3 DNA reads as TGTGCCAGCAGCACGACAGGGGGGGTGGGAGAGACCCAGTACTTC.

The J gene is TRBJ1-1, the V gene TRBV9; 9 bases align to TRBD1. This CDR3 spans 15 amino acids. Germline CDR1 reads SGDLS; CDR2 reads YYNGEE. V was pared by 0 bases and J by 5 bases, with 5 bases of the junction left unmatched. CDR3 residues: CASSVGGQGGTEAFF. The CDR3 nucleotides are TGTGCCAGCAGCGTAGGGGGACAGGGAGGTACTGAAGCTTTCTTT.

The J gene is TRBJ2-1, the V gene TRBV6-5; 8 positions match TRBD1. CDR3 length equals 13 residues. With V trimmed by 7 bases and J by 6 bases, 5 bases remained unmatched. Germline lookup yields CDR1 MNHEY and CDR2 SVGAGI. CDR3 sequence (DNA): TGTGCCAGCACCGATACAGGGGGCAATGAGCAGTTCTTC. As protein: CASTDTGGNEQFF.

The chain recombines TRBV5-6 with TRBJ2-5, with 10 bases fitting TRBD2. Losses at the gene ends were 4 bases for V and 0 bases for J; bases not matched to a gene: 9. The CDR3 is 17 amino acids. The germline CDR1 and CDR2 sequences are SGHDT and YYEEEE. The CDR3 loop reads CASSLPPGLADQETQYF. The CDR3 DNA reads TGTGCCAGCAGCCTTCCACCCGGACTAGCGGACCAAGAGACCCAGTACTTC.

This clone appeared once. The gene calls are TRBV5-6 and TRBJ2-7, with 12 bases aligning to TRBD2. Germline V CDR1 and CDR2: SGHDT, YYEEEE. The CDR3 spans 16 residues. Trimming at V came to 5 bases and at J to 1 base, leaving 7 bases not matched to a gene. CDR3 loop: CASSPLGLAGSYEQYV. CDR3 nucleotide sequence: TGTGCCAGCAGTCCCCTGGGACTAGCGGGTTCCTACGAGCAGTACGTC.

The rearrangement links TRBV27 to TRBJ2-1, with TRBD1 identical over 9 bases. The germline V gene encodes CDR1 MNHEY and CDR2 SMNVEV (reference sequence). The V gene end was trimmed by 8 bases and the J gene end by 7 bases; junction bases not matched to a gene: 21. The CDR3 loop spans 18 amino acids. The CDR3, as DNA: TGTGCCAGCCCGGAAGGACGCGCCTGGACAGGGGTGGGTAATGAGCAGTTCTTC. As protein: CASPEGRAWTGVGNEQFF.

The rearrangement links TRBV4-3 to TRBJ2-3, with 11 bases fitting TRBD2. Germline V lookup: CDR1 LGHNA, CDR2 YSLEER. J gave up 0 bases and V 5 bases, and 4 bases lay outside the gene matches. CDR3 size: 16 residues. The CDR3 protein is CASSFRLAGSTDTQYF. As DNA, the CDR3 is TGCGCCAGCAGCTTCAGACTAGCGGGGAGCACAGATACGCAGTATTTT.

The chain carries TRBV21-1 and TRBJ2-3; TRBD2 is the table's D call and was not checked against the DNA. TRBV21-1 is shown as a pseudogene. CDR3 length equals 18 residues. The CDR3 sequence: CASSKGTSGRLRTDTQYF. The CDR3 region has the DNA TGTGCCAGCAGCAAAGGCACTAGCGGGAGGTTAAGAACAGATACGCAGTATTTT.

The chain links TRBV11-2 to TRBJ1-1; 8 bases match TRBD1. With V trimmed by 4 bases and J by 5 bases, 9 bases remained unmatched. From germline, CDR1 is SGHAT and CDR2 FQNNGV. The CDR3 has 15 residues. CDR3 loop: CASSSSTGEGTEAFF. Written as DNA, the CDR3 is TGTGCCAGCAGCTCATCGACAGGGGAAGGGACTGAAGCTTTCTTT.

CDR3 region: CASSVQGFHTEAFF. The CDR3 DNA is TGTGCCAGCAGTGTACAGGGTTTTCACACTGAAGCTTTCTTT. This sequence joins TRBV6-1 and TRBJ1-1, with D perhaps TRBD1 (6 bases). This CDR3 spans 14 amino acids. Deletions cut 4 bases from V and 3 bases from J, with 12 bases between. Germline loops: CDR1 MNHNS, CDR2 SASEGT.

This chain connects TRBV18 to TRBJ2-5; 7 bases agree with TRBD1. Germline V CDR1 and CDR2: KGHSH, LQKENI. After removal of 3 bases from V and 3 bases from J, the junction contained 10 bases not matched to a gene. The length of the CDR3 is 16 residues. CDR3 in amino acids: CASSPLDGTAKETQYF. CDR3 nucleotide sequence: TGTGCCAGCTCACCCCTTGACGGGACAGCGAAAGAGACCCAGTACTTC.

The CDR3 region has the DNA TGTGCCAGCAGGGGGGAGGGACTAGCGAACGAGCAGTACGTC. It is translated as CASRGEGLANEQYV. This chain connects TRBV7-8 to TRBJ2-7; TRBD2 matches at 10 bases. The CDR3 is made up of 14 amino acids. CDR1 and CDR2 from the germline V gene are SGHVS and FQNEAQ. After removal of 6 bases from V and 5 bases from J, the junction contained 7 bases not matched to a gene.

The CDR3 sequence is CASSPSRTGYTEAFF. The CDR3 nucleotides read TGTGCCAGTAGCCCCTCACGGACAGGGTACACTGAAGCTTTCTTT. This chain connects TRBV19 to TRBJ1-1, with 8 positions matching TRBD1. The trim removed 6 bases at V and 3 bases at J, leaving 9 bases unmatched. The germline V gene encodes CDR1 LNHDA and CDR2 SQIVND (reference sequence). The CDR3 extends over 15 amino acids.

As regards this clone: At one end, the junction sequence differs from germline, possibly due to a read error. The gene calls are TRBV7-9 and TRBJ2-7; D uncertain. This CDR3 spans 16 amino acids. Germline V gives CDR1 SEHNR, CDR2 FQNEAQ (reference sequence). CDR3 DNA: TGTTCCAGCAGCTTAATGGTTAGTAGCTCCGGATACGAGCAGTACTTC. Protein product: CSSSLMVSSSGYEQYF.

This chain uses TRBV7-8 with TRBJ1-6, with 9 bases that match TRBD1. The V and J ends lost 2 bases and 13 bases, in that order; junction bases with no gene match: 12. Germline-derived CDR1 and CDR2 are SGHVS and FQNEAQ. CDR3 length: 16 amino acids. CDR3 nucleotides: TGTGCCAGCAGCTTACCTGACAGGGGGAGAATATCGCCCCTCCACTTT. As protein: CASSLPDRGRISPLHF.

This clone has a handful of counts. The chain carries TRBV9 and TRBJ2-3, with D possibly matching TRBD2 (6 bases). The length of the CDR3 is 15 residues. Germline loops: CDR1 SGDLS, CDR2 YYNGEE. Trimming took off 3 bases at V and 1 base at J, with 12 bases between the two ends. The CDR3 is CASSASGAGTDTQYF. In DNA, the CDR3 is TGTGCCAGCAGCGCCTCGGGAGCCGGCACAGATACGCAGTATTTT.

V is TRBV4-3 and J is TRBJ2-2, with 9 nucleotides matching TRBD1. With V trimmed by 6 bases and J by 1 base, 0 bases remained unmatched. The germline gives CDR1 LGHNA, CDR2 YSLEER. This CDR3 comprises 14 residues. CDR3 region: CASRGQGNTGELFF. CDR3 DNA: TGCGCCAGCAGGGGACAGGGGAACACCGGGGAGCTGTTTTTT.

In this sample, this clone turned up a few times. This chain links TRBV21-1 with TRBJ2-6; the table gives TRBD1 as D, unverified against the DNA. TRBV21-1 is classified as a pseudogene. This CDR3 is 19 amino acids long. CDR3 region: CASSKVDRGRVSGANVLTF. CDR3 nucleotides: TGTGCCAGCAGCAAAGTCGATAGGGGGCGCGTCTCTGGGGCCAACGTCCTGACTTTC.